The 2 T cell receptor beta chains below come from one sample, sequenced in a study of T-cell memory formation after mild COVID-19. From the 5' RACE reads, TCRdb called clonotypes with MiXCR, one entry per CDR3 protein. The data show about 320,000 distinct CDR3 sequences, with over 11% seen just once and 21% held by the top ten. The sample was PBMCs or a T cell subset sorted from them (not recorded which). The receptors were gathered from a man between 18 and 35 years old who had mild COVID-19 (a few samples of this study predate the infection). Cell type and time point are not known.

The sample holds many counts of this clonotype. The chain joins TRBV6-5 to TRBJ2-5, with a weak D call TRBD2 (5 bases). V was pared by 6 bases and J by 3 bases, with 20 bases between. The germline V gene has CDR1 MNHEY and CDR2 SVGAGI. The CDR3 is 16 amino acids. The CDR3 here is CASSRGPFIGKETQYF. In nucleotides, the CDR3 is TGTGCCAGCAGCCGCGGGCCTTTTATTGGGAAAGAGACCCAGTACTTC.

This clonotype was counted between two and nine times. This chain uses TRBV7-7 with TRBJ2-3; 10 nucleotides align to TRBD2. The CDR3 sequence is 15 residues long. Germline assignment: CDR1 SSHAT and CDR2 FNYEAQ (reference sequence). The V segment lost 5 bases and the J segment 4 bases; nucleotides outside the gene matches: 6. The CDR3 loop is CASSPAGGRSDTQYF. CDR3 DNA: TGTGCCAGCAGCCCAGCGGGGGGGCGATCAGATACGCAGTATTTT.